What follows are 10 T cell receptor beta chains derived from one specimen sequenced in a study of T cells after yellow fever vaccination. TCRdb re-analysed the 5' RACE reads in MiXCR, keeping a single row per CDR3 protein. The repertoire holds hundreds of thousands of distinct CDR3 sequences, around 5.3% seen once, with roughly 3.5% in the top ten. This material consisted of CD4+ T cells sorted from PBMCs, taken on the day of the yellow fever booster vaccination. The receptors originated from a man in his late teens or twenties who received the YFV17D yellow fever vaccine.

The chain combines TRBV7-2 with TRBJ2-3; D unclear. V was trimmed by 5 bases and J by 9 bases, leaving 18 bases between them. The CDR3 has 14 residues. In germline, CDR1 is SGHTA, CDR2 FQGNSA. The CDR3 spells CASSLWSHLDTQYF. In DNA, the CDR3 is TGTGCCAGCAGCCTATGGTCTCACCTAGACACGCAGTATTTT.

This clonotype was seen ten or more times. The chain carries TRBV6-2 or TRBV6-3 and TRBJ1-5; 8 positions match TRBD1. V gave up 6 bases and J gave up 7 bases; unmatched junction bases: 8. The length of the CDR3 is 14 residues. Per germline, CDR1 MNHEY and CDR2 SVGEGT. The CDR3 bases are TGTGCCAGCAGCGACAGGGGCAGTAGGCAGCCCCAGCATTTT. Translation: CASSDRGSRQPQHF.

The chain is built from TRBV7-2 and TRBJ2-3; D perhaps matches TRBD2 (5 bases). Germline V gives CDR1 SGHTA, CDR2 FQGNSA. Trimming pared 5 bases from V and 0 bases from J, leaving 18 bases between. There are 17 residues in the CDR3. Here the CDR3 reads CASSPRPRGFSTDTQYF. CDR3 nucleotides: TGTGCCAGCAGCCCCCGCCCCCGGGGATTTAGCACAGATACGCAGTATTTT.

This clonotype was observed many times. This chain connects TRBV6-5 to TRBJ1-5; D perhaps matches TRBD1 (5 bases). Looked up from germline, CDR1 is MNHEY and CDR2 is SVGAGI. The CDR3 spans 15 residues. V was shortened by 5 bases and J by 5 bases, with 16 bases between the two germline ends. The CDR3 sequence: CASSASPGGDQPQHF. The DNA of the CDR3 is TGTGCCAGCAGTGCTTCCCCGGGGGGGGATCAGCCCCAGCATTTT.

This clonotype was observed at least ten times. The genes are TRBV7-2 and TRBJ2-2, with unresolved D. Germline CDR1 and CDR2: SGHTA and FQGNSA. The CDR3 extends over 14 amino acids. Deletions cut 5 bases from V and 6 bases from J, with 13 bases between. The CDR3, as DNA: TGTGCCAGCAGCCGAACATTGTCCCCCGGGGAGCTGTTTTTT. Amino acids: CASSRTLSPGELFF.

This clonotype appeared many times. V is TRBV3-1 and J is TRBJ2-1; unclear D gene. Germline-derived CDR1 and CDR2 are LGHDT and YNNKEL (reference sequence). The CDR3 covers 13 residues. With 3 bases removed from V and 9 bases from J, the gap between germline ends came to 12 bases. The DNA for the CDR3 is TGTGCCAGCAGCCAGCTTGACCGCCCTGAGCAGTTCTTC. This codes for CASSQLDRPEQFF.

Only a few counts were recorded for this clonotype. The V and J genes are TRBV5-4 and TRBJ1-2, with unresolved D. Germline CDR1 and CDR2: SGHNT and YYREEE (reference sequence). The CDR3 runs to 12 residues. Trimming pared 4 bases from V and 8 bases from J, leaving 12 bases between. For the CDR3, the DNA is TGTGCCAGCAGCGGAAGGGTTGACGGCTACACCTTC. This gives the protein CASSGRVDGYTF.

This chain links TRBV18 with TRBJ2-7; 8 bases map to TRBD1. The V segment lost 1 base and the J segment 3 bases; nucleotides outside the gene matches: 5. Germline V gene lookup returns CDR1 KGHSH and CDR2 LQKENI. This CDR3 contains 15 residues. This CDR3 reads CASSPLGQALYEQYF. CDR3 DNA: TGTGCCAGCTCACCACTGGGACAGGCTCTCTACGAGCAGTACTTC. The full variable domain, with the rest looked up from reference TRBV18 and TRBJ2-7, is NAGVMQNPRHLVRRRGQEARLRCSPMKGHSHVYWYRQLPEEGLKFMVYLQKENIIDESGMPKERFSAEFPKEGPSILRIQQVVRGDSAAYFCASSPLGQALYEQYFGPGTRLTVT.

This clonotype appeared many times. The chain employs TRBV20-1 and TRBJ2-5; TRBD2 agrees at 9 bases. Per germline, CDR1 DFQATT and CDR2 SNEGSKA (reference sequence). There are 14 residues in the CDR3. V dropped 7 bases and J dropped 4; count of bases not matched to a gene: 10. Written as DNA, the CDR3 is TGCAGTGTCCTTAGCGGGGGTAACGGAGAGACCCAGTACTTC. It is translated as CSVLSGGNGETQYF.

The chain has TRBV6-5 and TRBJ2-7, with D perhaps matching TRBD2 (6 bases). V gave up 6 bases and J gave up 6 bases, with 15 bases separating them. CDR1 is MNHEY, CDR2 SVGAGI, per germline. CDR3 length: 13 residues. CDR3 sequence: CASRNDPGGEQYV. CDR3 nucleotide sequence: TGTGCCAGCAGAAACGACCCCGGGGGCGAGCAGTACGTC.